These 13 T cell receptor beta chains were sequenced from one sample in a study of blood T cells in healthy people across ages. Primers used in a second PCR of roughly 6 to 12 cycles were a sample-barcoded 5' primer and a J-beta primer mix. MiXCR, run by TCRdb on the 5' RACE reads, gives a single entry per CDR3 protein. The sample carries hundreds of thousands of distinct CDR3 sequences, under 50% recorded once. Sequencing used blood. These receptors all stem from a man aged 25 to 40 in good health.

CDR3 amino acids: CASSLPRTGNQETQYF. CDR3 coding DNA: TGTGCCAGCAGCTTACCTAGGACAGGCAACCAAGAGACCCAGTACTTC. This chain links TRBV11-1 with TRBJ2-5, with 7 bases lining up with TRBD1. The CDR3 covers 16 residues. Germline assignment: CDR1 SGHAT and CDR2 FQDESV (reference sequence). The V gene end was trimmed by 2 bases and the J gene end by 0 bases; junction bases not matched to a gene: 6.

The gene calls are TRBV4-3 and TRBJ2-1, with D tentatively TRBD2 (6 bases). The CDR3 loop spans 14 amino acids. Germline V CDR1 and CDR2: LGHNA, YSLEER. Trimming removed 6 bases from V and 9 bases from J, with 18 bases in between. This CDR3 reads CASSHSGGSGEQFF. CDR3 nucleotide sequence: TGCGCCAGCAGTCATTCTGGGGGGTCGGGTGAGCAGTTCTTC.

The rearrangement links TRBV20-1 to TRBJ2-5; the match to TRBD2 covers 14 bases. This CDR3 contains 16 residues. Germline CDR1 is DFQATT and CDR2 is SNEGSKA (reference sequence). Trimming took 1 base from V and 4 from J; bases not matched to a gene: 5. The CDR3 reads CSARGGLAGEGETQYF. CDR3 coding DNA: TGCAGTGCTAGAGGGGGACTAGCGGGGGAGGGAGAGACCCAGTACTTC.

The V gene is TRBV27, the J gene TRBJ2-1, with 8 nucleotides matching TRBD2. Germline V gene sequence: CDR1 MNHEY, CDR2 SMNVEV (reference sequence). CDR3 length: 15 amino acids. V shed 2 bases, J shed 6 bases, and the junction held 6 bases outside the gene matches. CDR3 sequence: CASSLQGSGVNEQFF. CDR3 bases: TGTGCCAGCAGTTTACAGGGTAGCGGGGTCAATGAGCAGTTCTTC.

This clonotype has only a few counts. The chain combines TRBV27 with TRBJ1-1; D gene ambiguous. The CDR3 totals 11 residues. The germline V gene encodes CDR1 MNHEY and CDR2 SMNVEV (reference sequence). V was cut by 4 bases and J by 6 bases, with 6 bases left in between. DNA of the CDR3: TGTGCCAGCAGTTATGGCGCTGAAGCTTTCTTT. This encodes CASSYGAEAFF.

The genes are TRBV29-1 and TRBJ2-5, with 7 bases identical to TRBD1. The CDR3 covers 13 residues. In germline, CDR1 is SQVTM, CDR2 ANQGSEA. J lost 11 bases, V lost 5 bases, and 14 bases had no gene match. The CDR3 loop reads CSVRQGPNNGQYF. The DNA for the CDR3 is TGCAGCGTTCGACAGGGACCCAACAATGGGCAGTACTTC.

The chain is built from TRBV11-2 and TRBJ2-5; TRBD2 agrees at 8 bases. Germline V gene data show CDR1 as SGHAT and CDR2 as FQNNGV. V shed 5 bases and J 1 base; nucleotides not matched to a gene: 6. CDR3 length equals 15 residues. The CDR3 loop reads CASSKARGVQETQYF. In DNA form, the CDR3 reads TGTGCCAGCAGCAAAGCGCGGGGGGTCCAAGAGACCCAGTACTTC.

The V gene is TRBV5-1, the J gene TRBJ1-1, with 10 positions matching TRBD1. The CDR3 extends over 14 amino acids. V lost 4 bases, J lost 4 bases, and 4 bases stayed unmatched. Germline CDR1 reads SGHRS; CDR2 reads YFSETQ. The CDR3 nucleotides are TGCGCCAGCAGCGGCGGGACAGGGGTCACTGAAGCTTTCTTT. Protein sequence: CASSGGTGVTEAFF.

The DNA for the CDR3 is TGCGCCAGCTCGGGACTAGCGGGGCAAGATACGCAGTATTTT. Protein product: CASSGLAGQDTQYF. The V call is TRBV5-1, the J call TRBJ2-3; 13 bases line up with TRBD2. Germline CDR1 is SGHRS and CDR2 is YFSETQ. There are 14 residues in the CDR3. The V gene end was trimmed by 7 bases and the J gene end by 5 bases; junction bases not matched to a gene: 4.

V usage is TRBV7-2 and J usage is TRBJ2-3, with no clear D. This CDR3 is 13 amino acids long. CDR1 SGHTA and CDR2 FQGNSA come from the germline V gene. Trimming removed 5 bases from V and 5 bases from J, with 11 bases in between. This CDR3 is CASSVGLEDTQYF. The CDR3 nucleotides read TGTGCCAGCAGCGTAGGTCTAGAAGATACGCAGTATTTT.

The chain joins TRBV27 to TRBJ2-3, with unresolved D. This CDR3 is 13 amino acids long. The V and J ends lost 10 bases and 2 bases respectively, with 13 bases between them. CDR1 and CDR2 from the germline V gene are MNHEY and SMNVEV (reference sequence). The CDR3 sequence is CATVGLNTDTQYF. CDR3 DNA: TGTGCCACAGTAGGTTTGAACACAGATACGCAGTATTTT.

This clonotype was counted a few times. This rearrangement joins TRBV6-5 to TRBJ1-2; 7 bases match TRBD1. This CDR3 is 14 amino acids long. After removal of 8 bases from V and 3 bases from J, the junction contained 9 bases not matched to a gene. The germline gives CDR1 MNHEY, CDR2 SVGAGI. In DNA form, the CDR3 reads TGTGCCAGCTCGAATCCGGGACAGTACTATGGCTACACCTTC. Amino acids: CASSNPGQYYGYTF.

The chain links TRBV12-3 or TRBV12-4 to TRBJ2-7; the D gene is possibly TRBD1 (6 bases). The CDR3 is 15 amino acids. V was cut by 6 bases and J by 3 bases, with 18 bases left in between. CDR3 DNA: TGTGCCAGCAGCAGCCTTACTGGGACACACTACGAGCAGTACTTC. Translating it yields CASSSLTGTHYEQYF.